A selection of T cell receptor beta chains follows, all from one sample in a study of shared clonotypes between healthy human individuals. Data came from immunoSEQ multiplex PCR; TCRdb stores just in-frame clones and leaves some out. The table has around 600,000 clones, roughly 98% seen once. The sample consisted of naive CD8+ T cells sorted from blood. The receptor source for this set is a man younger than 40 in good health. Each CDR3 is given with its conserved first and last residue. Each record gives: clone size, V gene, D gene, J gene, CDR3 protein, CDR3 DNA. D genes are given only for firm matches. A clone size is listed for some rows: how often the clone was seen (once, few, many), or a class if it is expanded.

NA,TRBV29-1,TRBD1,TRBJ1-1,CSVEVRSRTTGGITEAFF,TGCAGCGTTGAGGTGCGAAGTAGGACGACAGGGGGCATCACTGAAGCTTTCTTT
NA,TRBV7-2,NA,TRBJ2-7,CASSLDVGDYEQYF,TGTGCCAGCAGCTTAGACGTCGGAGACTACGAGCAGTACTTC
NA,TRBV9,TRBD1,TRBJ2-1,CASSVIQGSYNEQFF,TGTGCCAGCAGCGTAATACAGGGGTCCTACAATGAGCAGTTCTTC
once,TRBV28,NA,TRBJ1-3,CASSLDRLGYTIYF,TGTGCCAGCAGCTTGGACCGGTTAGGATACACCATATATTTT
once,TRBV29-1,NA,TRBJ2-7,CSVEARGGGSYEQYF,TGCAGCGTTGAAGCTAGAGGTGGTGGCTCCTACGAGCAGTACTTC
once,TRBV4-1,NA,TRBJ2-3,CASSQVVEGPDTQYF,TGCGCCAGCAGCCAAGTTGTTGAAGGCCCAGATACGCAGTATTTT
NA,TRBV7-2,NA,TRBJ2-1,CASSFLPGEVDNEQFF,TGTGCCAGCAGCTTTCTCCCGGGGGAAGTAGACAATGAGCAGTTCTTC
NA,TRBV27,NA,TRBJ1-1,CASTQGSIAEAFF,TGTGCCAGTACTCAGGGGAGTATCGCTGAAGCTTTCTTT
NA,TRBV28,NA,TRBJ2-7,CASSSDSYEQYF,TGTGCCAGCAGTTCGGACAGTTACGAGCAGTACTTC
NA,TRBV6-6,NA,TRBJ1-5,CASAQDNQPQHF,TGTGCCAGCGCGCAGGACAATCAGCCCCAGCATTTT
NA,TRBV4-2,NA,TRBJ2-2,CASSQAKGTGELFF,TGTGCCAGCAGCCAAGCCAAAGGGACCGGGGAGCTGTTTTTT
NA,TRBV7-9,NA,TRBJ2-5,CASSTGRETQYF,TGTGCCAGCAGCACGGGAAGGGAGACCCAGTACTTC
NA,TRBV13,NA,TRBJ2-7,CASSLGARPYEQYF,TGTGCCAGCAGCTTAGGGGCCAGACCGTACGAGCAGTACTTC
NA,TRBV5-4,TRBD1,TRBJ1-1,CASRYRGALEAFF,TGTGCCAGCAGGTACAGGGGGGCCCTTGAAGCTTTCTTT
NA,TRBV9,NA,TRBJ2-1,CASSADSRNEQFF,TGTGCCAGCAGCGCGGACAGTCGCAATGAGCAGTTCTTC
NA,TRBV5-4,TRBD2,TRBJ2-5,CASSLETSGRGSQYF,TGTGCCAGCAGCTTGGAGACTAGCGGGAGAGGGTCCCAGTACTTC
NA,TRBV27,NA,TRBJ2-3,CASSFGPRGSDTQYF,TGTGCCAGCAGTTTTGGGCCTAGAGGATCAGATACGCAGTATTTT
NA,TRBV11-2,NA,TRBJ2-2,CASSPGWGTGELFF,TGTGCCAGCAGCCCAGGGTGGGGCACCGGGGAGCTGTTTTTT
NA,TRBV27,NA,TRBJ2-7,CASSSLGIYEQYF,TGTGCCAGCAGTTCACTAGGAATCTACGAGCAGTACTTC
NA,TRBV5-4,NA,TRBJ2-6,CASSRQGGGANVLTF,TGTGCCAGCAGCCGCCAGGGTGGCGGGGCCAACGTCCTGACTTTC
NA,TRBV15,TRBD1,TRBJ2-3,CATSNGQATDTQYF,TGTGCCACCAGCAATGGACAGGCAACAGATACGCAGTATTTT
NA,TRBV27,NA,TRBJ1-1,CASRTTGDYEAFF,TGTGCCAGCAGAACAACGGGGGACTATGAAGCTTTCTTT
NA,TRBV7-9,NA,TRBJ2-7,CASSLDSTEQYF,TGTGCCAGCAGCTTAGATTCCACCGAGCAGTACTTC
NA,TRBV6-5,NA,TRBJ2-7,CASSYSARSYEQYF,TGTGCCAGCAGTTACTCAGCCCGCTCCTACGAGCAGTACTTC
NA,TRBV2,NA,TRBJ2-1,CASRGAYNEQFF,TGTGCCAGCAGGGGGGCCTACAATGAGCAGTTCTTC
NA,TRBV27,NA,TRBJ2-5,CASSSRAPKETQYF,TGTGCCAGCAGTTCACGGGCCCCAAAAGAGACCCAGTACTTC
NA,TRBV11-2,TRBD1,TRBJ2-1,CASSPPTGNNEQFF,TGTGCCAGCAGCCCACCGACAGGGAACAATGAGCAGTTCTTC
NA,TRBV5-4,TRBD2,TRBJ2-1,CASSSRLAGNNEQFF,TGTGCCAGCAGCTCCCGGCTAGCGGGAAACAATGAGCAGTTCTTC
once,TRBV7-9,NA,TRBJ2-7,CASTARPDEQYF,TGTGCCAGCACGGCTAGACCTGACGAGCAGTACTTC
NA,TRBV29-1,NA,TRBJ2-5,CSVSTGGLQETQYF,TGCAGCGTCTCCACGGGCGGGCTCCAAGAGACCCAGTACTTC
NA,TRBV6-5,NA,TRBJ2-7,CASRLTGTAYEQYF,TGTGCCAGCAGGCTTACCGGGACTGCCTACGAGCAGTACTTC
NA,TRBV27,TRBD2,TRBJ2-3,CASSMRTSGRTDTQYF,TGTGCCAGCAGCATGCGGACTAGCGGTCGCACAGATACGCAGTATTTT